This is a list of T cell receptor beta chains from one sample in a study of OX40 agonist ivuxolimab in advanced cancers. The data were produced by immunoSEQ multiplex PCR, yet TCRdb's version contains in-frame clones alone and is incomplete. The table lists 83,000 or so clones, approximately 91% of them singletons. The sequences come from CD4+ or CD8+ T cells sorted from blood, collected in a trial of the OX40 agonist ivuxolimab. These receptors were taken from an adult with an advanced solid tumor such as melanoma, head and neck, liver or kidney cancer. Both conserved end residues are part of each CDR3. Fields, in order: V gene, CDR3 protein.

TRBV28	CASSTLRGWKAGNTIYF
TRBV28	CASSFGQDGNIQYF
TRBV30	CAGGRRGRVYEQYF
TRBV6-6	CASSFITDTQYF
TRBV6-6	CASSYSTGELFF
TRBV6-7	CASSYTPDRERRRAKNIQYF
TRBV11-3	CASSFGGKSGANVLTF
TRBV7-3	CASSLRAGASGELFF
TRBV5-1	CASSLEGRGIGNTIYF
TRBV19	CASSSRLVVYEQFF
TRBV4-2	CASSQGTSGFSGQFF
TRBV11-3	CASSLGSGTGVQETQYF
TRBV4-1	CASSQVTTSSGRANEQFF
TRBV5-6	CASSRDRASNQPQHF
TRBV9	CASSVMGNTGELFF
TRBV5-4	CASSKSVEETQYF
TRBV28	CASSASGSYEQYF